This paragraph reports one TCR beta chain. What it binds is unknown. Germline CDR1 MGHRA, CDR2 YSYEKL. Trimming cost V 8 bases and J 7 bases; bases outside gene matches: 4. The CDR3 contains 14 residues. Unique molecular identifiers were added to individual cDNA molecules. TCRdb reprocessed the 5' RACE reads via MiXCR and lists one record per CDR3 protein. This table has around 50,000 distinct CDR3 sequences, roughly 5.9% appearing once. The data derive from a study of early T cells in non-severe SARS-CoV-2 infection. Study-wide context: Sequencing of bulk RNA from unsorted whole blood was done, without chain pairing.

Overall study findings and caveats: Matching results from VDJdb favored anti-spike CD8 responses, leaving private and CD4 specificities undetected.

The rearrangement joins TRBV4-1 to TRBJ2-3; 15 bases align to TRBD2. The clonotype was recovered from an adult who was a healthcare worker with PCR-confirmed SARS-CoV-2 infection or an uninfected control (not recorded which). The specimen sequenced was whole blood. CDR3: CASGLAGGPNTQYF. DNA for the CDR3: TGCGCCAGCGGACTAGCGGGGGGGCCGAATACGCAGTATTTT.